A selection of T cell receptor beta chains follows, all from one sample in a study of cytomegalovirus exposure and HLA in healthy donors. Only in-frame clones appear in the TCRdb table, and some are missing; sequencing was by immunoSEQ multiplex PCR. Of about 190,000 clones in the sample, about 81% were seen once. The sequenced sample was PBMCs. The origin of the receptors is a man aged 30 to 39 in good health and CMV-seropositive. Each CDR3 is given with its conserved first and last residue. A D gene is named only where the DNA matches it firmly. Where a row states a size, it is once, few, many or the class of an expanded clone; other rows omit it.

d_call,clone_size,v_call,j_call,cdr3_aa,cdr3_nt
.,.,TRBV30,TRBJ1-6,CAWTAGNSPLHF,TGTGCCTGGACCGCCGGTAATTCACCCCTCCACTTT
TRBD1,.,TRBV7-9,TRBJ2-6,CSSSTPGQVSGANVLTF,TGTTCCAGCAGCACACCGGGACAGGTGTCTGGGGCCAACGTCCTGACTTTC
TRBD2,.,TRBV9,TRBJ2-1,CASSPRTSGRLDEQFF,TGTGCCAGCAGCCCCCGGACTAGCGGGAGATTAGATGAGCAGTTCTTC
TRBD1,.,TRBV7-2,TRBJ2-7,CASSLQGTGGHEQYF,TGTGCCAGCAGCTTACAGGGGACAGGGGGCCACGAGCAGTACTTC
.,.,TRBV25-1,TRBJ1-2,CASSEFRVGNYGYTF,TGTGCCAGCAGTGAGTTTCGGGTTGGGAACTATGGCTACACCTTC
TRBD2,.,TRBV10-3,TRBJ2-1,CAISDSAGRAVGIEQFF,TGTGCCATCAGTGACTCTGCCGGGAGGGCGGTGGGGATTGAGCAGTTCTTC
.,.,TRBV7-3,TRBJ2-3,CASSPPSTDTQYF,TGTGCCAGCAGCCCCCCTAGCACAGATACGCAGTATTTT
.,.,TRBV11-2,TRBJ2-1,CASSSRPGVNEQFF,TGTGCCAGCAGCTCCAGACCCGGAGTCAATGAGCAGTTCTTC
TRBD1,.,TRBV6-1,TRBJ2-7,CASSDRDRARYEQYF,TGTGCCAGCAGTGACCGGGACAGAGCCCGCTACGAGCAGTACTTC
TRBD1,.,TRBV5-1,TRBJ2-3,CASSPHPPTGSTDTQYF,TGCGCCAGCAGCCCCCACCCCCCGACAGGGTCCACAGATACGCAGTATTTT
TRBD2,.,TRBV27,TRBJ2-1,CASSLSAGGYNEQFF,TGTGCCAGCAGTTTGTCAGCGGGGGGCTACAATGAGCAGTTCTTC
.,few,TRBV30,TRBJ1-1,CAWSATRVGTEAFF,TGTGCCTGGAGTGCCACCAGGGTGGGCACTGAAGCTTTCTTT
.,.,TRBV7-9,TRBJ1-2,CASTPGENYGYTF,TGTGCCAGCACTCCGGGTGAGAACTATGGCTACACCTTC
TRBD1,few,TRBV6-5,TRBJ2-7,CASSYAGTGTYEQYF,TGTGCCAGCAGTTACGCTGGGACAGGAACCTACGAGCAGTACTTC
TRBD1,.,TRBV5-4,TRBJ1-3,CASSYNQGAGNTIYF,TGTGCCAGCAGCTACAATCAGGGGGCTGGAAACACCATATATTTT
.,.,TRBV11-2,TRBJ2-3,CASSQRGGGDTQYF,TGTGCCAGCAGCCAGAGAGGGGGAGGGGATACGCAGTATTTT
.,.,TRBV19,TRBJ2-5,CASSPQTGRETQYF,TGTGCCAGTAGTCCCCAAACAGGGCGAGAGACCCAGTACTTC
.,.,TRBV28,TRBJ1-1,CASSLGTHYTEAFF,TGTGCCAGCAGTTTAGGGACACATTACACTGAAGCTTTCTTT
.,.,TRBV14,TRBJ1-3,CASSHTPGLSLRDGNTIYF,TGTGCCAGCAGCCATACCCCGGGCCTTTCTCTACGGGATGGAAACACCATATATTTT
.,.,TRBV5-6,TRBJ2-6,CASSLPRAGANVLTF,TGTGCCAGCAGCTTGCCACGGGCTGGGGCCAACGTCCTGACTTTC
.,.,TRBV12-2,TRBJ1-5,CASRDNRGCNQPQHF,TGTGCAAGTCGAGATAATAGAGGGTGCAATCAGCCCCAGCATTTT
TRBD2,.,TRBV5-6,TRBJ2-7,CASSPFSGASYEQYF,TGTGCCAGCAGCCCGTTTAGCGGGGCGTCCTACGAGCAGTACTTC
TRBD1,.,TRBV28,TRBJ1-5,CASRFRDRVVVVGNQPQHF,TGTGCCAGCAGATTCAGGGACAGGGTGGTGGTTGTAGGCAATCAGCCCCAGCATTTT
.,few,TRBV18,TRBJ2-7,CASSRLRNEQYF,TGTGCCAGCTCACGACTACGGAACGAGCAGTACTTC
TRBD1,few,TRBV5-6,TRBJ2-7,CASSPDRGNYEQYF,TGTGCCAGCAGCCCGGACAGGGGGAACTACGAGCAGTACTTC
TRBD2,.,TRBV7-2,TRBJ2-2,CASTSERGESTGELFF,TGTGCCAGCACAAGTGAGCGGGGGGAGAGCACCGGGGAGCTGTTTTTT
.,.,TRBV6-6,TRBJ2-3,CASSLRSITDTQYF,TGTGCCAGCAGCCTGAGGTCCATCACAGATACGCAGTATTTT
.,.,TRBV6-5,TRBJ2-1,CASSFPVGGEQFF,TGTGCCAGCAGTTTCCCCGTGGGGGGTGAGCAGTTCTTC
.,.,TRBV6-5,TRBJ2-7,CASSDYGQGKQYF,TGTGCCAGCAGTGACTATGGGCAGGGCAAACAGTACTTC
TRBD1,.,TRBV4-3,TRBJ1-4,CASSRKGTGEATNEKLFF,TGCGCCAGCAGCCGAAAAGGGACAGGGGAGGCCACTAATGAAAAACTGTTTTTT
TRBD2,once,TRBV6-5,TRBJ2-5,CASSPQAGVEETQYF,TGTGCCAGCAGTCCCCAAGCGGGAGTCGAAGAGACCCAGTACTTC
TRBD2,.,TRBV28,TRBJ2-5,CASSLRASGTQETQYF,TGTGCCAGCAGCCTAAGAGCTAGCGGGACCCAAGAGACCCAGTACTTC
TRBD2,few,TRBV27,TRBJ2-3,CASSQSGSKTDTQYF,TGTGCCAGCAGCCAGAGCGGGAGCAAGACAGATACGCAGTATTTT
TRBD1,.,TRBV6-5,TRBJ2-7,CASSRDRAAYEQYF,TGTGCCAGCAGTCGGGACAGGGCGGCCTACGAGCAGTACTTC
.,few,TRBV7-9,TRBJ2-1,CASSSLATSSYNEQFF,TGTGCCAGCAGCTCCCTAGCGACGAGCTCCTACAATGAGCAGTTCTTC
.,.,TRBV5-6,TRBJ2-6,CASSLVGYSGANVLTF,TGTGCCAGCAGCTTGGTGGGCTACTCTGGGGCCAACGTCCTGACTTTC
TRBD2,.,TRBV9,TRBJ2-3,CASSPGLAADTQYF,TGTGCCAGCAGCCCTGGACTAGCAGCAGATACGCAGTATTTT
.,.,TRBV9,TRBJ1-5,CASSAGRGNWPQHF,TGTGCCAGCAGCGCGGGTAGGGGTAATTGGCCCCAGCATTTT
.,.,TRBV28,TRBJ2-4,CASSFLPDAGTDKNIQYF,TGTGCCAGCAGTTTCCTTCCCGACGCGGGGACCGACAAAAACATTCAGTACTTC
TRBD2,.,TRBV10-2,TRBJ2-1,CASSRGRVGSYNEQFF,TGCGCCAGCAGTCGGGGGAGGGTAGGGTCCTACAATGAGCAGTTCTTC
TRBD1,.,TRBV7-6,TRBJ1-6,CASSSLQGANSPLHF,TGTGCCAGCAGCTCTTTACAGGGGGCAAATTCACCCCTCCACTTT
TRBD1,.,TRBV5-1,TRBJ2-7,CASSIGQGYYEQYF,TGCGCCAGCAGCATTGGACAGGGCTACTACGAGCAGTACTTC
.,.,TRBV11-2,TRBJ2-1,CASSFGGGSHNNEQFF,TGTGCCAGCAGCTTTGGTGGAGGGTCCCATAACAATGAGCAGTTCTTC
.,once,TRBV19,TRBJ1-1,CASSIGGRNEAFF,TGTGCCAGTAGTATTGGCGGGAGGAATGAAGCTTTCTTT
TRBD2,.,TRBV28,TRBJ2-2,CASSLAAGVSGELFF,TGTGCCAGCAGTTTAGCAGCGGGAGTCTCCGGGGAGCTGTTTTTT
.,.,TRBV21-1,TRBJ2-7,CASSTRGIIYEQYF,TGTGCCAGCAGCACCAGGGGAATCATCTACGAGCAGTACTTC
.,.,TRBV7-2,TRBJ2-5,CASSLPGEGRETQYF,TGTGCCAGCAGCTTACCAGGGGAAGGCAGGGAGACCCAGTACTTC
.,.,TRBV27,TRBJ2-3,CASSPTGGKADTQYF,TGTGCCAGCAGTCCCACTGGCGGGAAGGCTGATACGCAGTATTTT
.,few,TRBV7-8,TRBJ2-1,CASSLVFRGEQSYNEQFF,TGTGCCAGCAGCTTAGTATTCCGCGGGGAGCAATCCTACAATGAGCAGTTCTTC
TRBD2,.,TRBV19,TRBJ2-5,CATSGGGRLETQYF,TGTGCCACTTCCGGAGGCGGGAGATTGGAGACCCAGTACTTC
TRBD1,.,TRBV28,TRBJ1-2,CASSLSRGPAWTF,TGTGCCAGCAGCTTGTCCAGGGGGCCCGCTTGGACCTTC
.,.,TRBV28,TRBJ2-5,CASSPGGRPAQETQYF,TGTGCCAGCAGTCCCGGAGGTCGTCCAGCCCAAGAGACCCAGTACTTC
.,few,TRBV7-2,TRBJ2-1,CASSIRTIEFF,TGTGCCAGCAGCATTCGGACTATTGAGTTCTTC